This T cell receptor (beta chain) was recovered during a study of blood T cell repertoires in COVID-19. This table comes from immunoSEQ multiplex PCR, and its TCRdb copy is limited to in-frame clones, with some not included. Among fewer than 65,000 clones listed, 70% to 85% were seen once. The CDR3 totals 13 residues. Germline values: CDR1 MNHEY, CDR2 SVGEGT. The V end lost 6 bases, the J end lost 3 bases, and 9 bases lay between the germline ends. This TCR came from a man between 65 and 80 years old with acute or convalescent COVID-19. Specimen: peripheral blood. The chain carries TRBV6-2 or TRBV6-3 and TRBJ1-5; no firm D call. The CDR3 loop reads CASSGSFNQPQHF. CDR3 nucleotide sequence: TGTGCCAGCAGCGGTAGTTTCAATCAGCCCCAGCATTTT.